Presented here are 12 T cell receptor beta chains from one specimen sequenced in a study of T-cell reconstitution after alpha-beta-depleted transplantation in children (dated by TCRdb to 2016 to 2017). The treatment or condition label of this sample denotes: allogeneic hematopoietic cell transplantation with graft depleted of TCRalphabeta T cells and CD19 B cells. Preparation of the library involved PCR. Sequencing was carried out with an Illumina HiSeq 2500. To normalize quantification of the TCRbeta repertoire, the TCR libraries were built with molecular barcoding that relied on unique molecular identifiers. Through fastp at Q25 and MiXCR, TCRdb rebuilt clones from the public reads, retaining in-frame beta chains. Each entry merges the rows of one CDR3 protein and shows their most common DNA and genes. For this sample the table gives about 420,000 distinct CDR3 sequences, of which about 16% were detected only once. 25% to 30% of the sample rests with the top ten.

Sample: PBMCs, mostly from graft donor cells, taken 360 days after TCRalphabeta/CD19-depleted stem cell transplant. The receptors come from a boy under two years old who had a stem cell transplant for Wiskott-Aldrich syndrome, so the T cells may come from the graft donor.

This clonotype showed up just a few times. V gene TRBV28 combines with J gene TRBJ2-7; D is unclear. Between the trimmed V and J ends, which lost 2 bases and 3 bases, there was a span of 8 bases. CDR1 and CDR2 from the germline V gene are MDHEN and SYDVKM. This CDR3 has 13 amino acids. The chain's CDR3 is CASSLSRYYEQYF. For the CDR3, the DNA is TGTGCCAGCAGTTTAAGCCGCTACTACGAGCAGTACTTC. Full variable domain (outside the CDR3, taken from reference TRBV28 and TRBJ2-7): DVKVTQSSRYLVKRTGEKVFLECVQDMDHENMFWYRQDPGLGLRLIYFSYDVKMKEKGDIPEGYSVSREKKERFSLILESASTNQTSMYLCASSLSRYYEQYFGPGTRLTVT.

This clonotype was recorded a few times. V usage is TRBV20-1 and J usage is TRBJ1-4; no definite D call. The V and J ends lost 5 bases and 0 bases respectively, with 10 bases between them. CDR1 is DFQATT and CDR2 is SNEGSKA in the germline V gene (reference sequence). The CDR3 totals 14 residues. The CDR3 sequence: CSAPRWPTNEKLFF. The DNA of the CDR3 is TGCAGTGCTCCCCGTTGGCCAACTAATGAAAAACTGTTTTTT.

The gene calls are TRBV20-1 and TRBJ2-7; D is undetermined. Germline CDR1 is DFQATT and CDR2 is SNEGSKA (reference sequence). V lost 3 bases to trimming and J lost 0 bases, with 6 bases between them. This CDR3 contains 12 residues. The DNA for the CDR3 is TGCAGTGCTAGTTATAGCTCCTACGAGCAGTACTTC. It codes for CSASYSSYEQYF.

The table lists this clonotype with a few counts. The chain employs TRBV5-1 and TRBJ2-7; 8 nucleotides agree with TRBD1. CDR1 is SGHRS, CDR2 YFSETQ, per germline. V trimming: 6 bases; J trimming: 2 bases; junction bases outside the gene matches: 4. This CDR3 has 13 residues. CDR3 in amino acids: CASTRTGTYEQYF. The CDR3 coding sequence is TGCGCCAGCACGCGGACAGGGACCTACGAGCAGTACTTC.

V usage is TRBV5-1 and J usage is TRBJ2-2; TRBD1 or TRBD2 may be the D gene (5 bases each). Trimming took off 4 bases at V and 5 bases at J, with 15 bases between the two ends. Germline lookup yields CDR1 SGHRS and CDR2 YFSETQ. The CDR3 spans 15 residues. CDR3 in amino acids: CASSKQEWRTGELFF. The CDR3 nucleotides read TGCGCCAGCAGCAAACAGGAGTGGAGGACCGGGGAGCTGTTTTTT.

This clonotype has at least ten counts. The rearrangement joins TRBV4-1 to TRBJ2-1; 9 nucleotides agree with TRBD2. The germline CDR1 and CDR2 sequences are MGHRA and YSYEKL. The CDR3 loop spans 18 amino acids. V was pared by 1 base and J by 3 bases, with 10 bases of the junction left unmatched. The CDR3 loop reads CASSQAYWREGRYNEQFF. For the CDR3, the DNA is TGCGCCAGCAGCCAAGCGTATTGGCGGGAGGGCCGCTACAATGAGCAGTTCTTC.

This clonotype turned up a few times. The CDR3 region is CASSLGTGHRGDTQYF. CDR3 sequence (DNA): TGCGCCAGCAGCTTGGGAACAGGCCACCGAGGAGATACGCAGTATTTT. The rearrangement uses TRBV5-1 and TRBJ2-3, with D maybe TRBD1 (5 bases). This CDR3 comprises 16 residues. The germline V gene has CDR1 SGHRS and CDR2 YFSETQ. V lost 0 bases and J 5 bases, leaving 16 bases between the germline ends.

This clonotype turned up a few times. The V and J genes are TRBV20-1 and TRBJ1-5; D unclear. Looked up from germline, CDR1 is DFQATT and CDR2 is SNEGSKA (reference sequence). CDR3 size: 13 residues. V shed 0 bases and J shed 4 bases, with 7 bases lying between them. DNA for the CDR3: TGCAGTGCTAGAGAAGGCCTTAATCAGCCCCAGCATTTT. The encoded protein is CSAREGLNQPQHF.

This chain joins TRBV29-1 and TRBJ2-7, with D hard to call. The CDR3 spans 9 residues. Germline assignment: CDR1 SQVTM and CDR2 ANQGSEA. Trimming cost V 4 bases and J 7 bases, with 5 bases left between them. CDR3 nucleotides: TGCAGCGTTGTGGCTGAGCAGTACTTC. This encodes CSVVAEQYF.

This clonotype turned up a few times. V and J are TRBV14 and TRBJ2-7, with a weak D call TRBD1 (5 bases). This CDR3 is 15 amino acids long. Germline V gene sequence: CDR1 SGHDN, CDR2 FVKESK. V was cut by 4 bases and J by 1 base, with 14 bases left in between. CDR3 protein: CASSRGSGKSYEQYF. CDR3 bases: TGTGCCAGCAGCCGGGGCTCGGGCAAGTCCTACGAGCAGTACTTC.

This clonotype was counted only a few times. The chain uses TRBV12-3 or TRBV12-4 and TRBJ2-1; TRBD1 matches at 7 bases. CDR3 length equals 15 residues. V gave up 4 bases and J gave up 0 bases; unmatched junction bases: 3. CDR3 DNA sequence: TGTGCCAGCAGTTGGGACAGTAGCTCCTACAATGAGCAGTTCTTC. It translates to CASSWDSSSYNEQFF.

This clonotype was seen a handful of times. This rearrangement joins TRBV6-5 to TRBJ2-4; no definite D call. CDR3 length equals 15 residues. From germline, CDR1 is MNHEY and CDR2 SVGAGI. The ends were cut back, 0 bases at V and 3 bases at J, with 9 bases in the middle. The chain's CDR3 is CASSYSLGYKNIQYF. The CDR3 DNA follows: TGTGCCAGCAGTTACTCGCTAGGCTACAAAAACATTCAGTACTTC.